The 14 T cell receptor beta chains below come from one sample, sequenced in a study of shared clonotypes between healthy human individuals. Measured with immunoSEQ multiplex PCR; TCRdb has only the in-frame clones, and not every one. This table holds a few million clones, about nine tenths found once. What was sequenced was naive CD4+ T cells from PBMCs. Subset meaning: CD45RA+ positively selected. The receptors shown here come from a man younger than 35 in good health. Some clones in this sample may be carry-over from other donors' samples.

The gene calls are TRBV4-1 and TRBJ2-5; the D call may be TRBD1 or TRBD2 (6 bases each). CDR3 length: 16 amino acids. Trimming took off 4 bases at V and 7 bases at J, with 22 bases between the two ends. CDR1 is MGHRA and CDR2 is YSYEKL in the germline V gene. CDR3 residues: CASSRQGTPGEVTQYF. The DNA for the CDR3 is TGCGCCAGCAGCCGACAAGGGACACCGGGGGAGGTGACCCAGTACTTC.

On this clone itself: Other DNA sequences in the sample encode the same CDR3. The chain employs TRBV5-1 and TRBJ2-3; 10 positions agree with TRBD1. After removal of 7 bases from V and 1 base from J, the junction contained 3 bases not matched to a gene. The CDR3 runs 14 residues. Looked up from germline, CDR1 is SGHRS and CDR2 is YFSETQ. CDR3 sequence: CASGGTGGTDTQYF. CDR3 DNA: TGCGCCAGCGGGGGGACAGGGGGCACAGATACGCAGTATTTT.

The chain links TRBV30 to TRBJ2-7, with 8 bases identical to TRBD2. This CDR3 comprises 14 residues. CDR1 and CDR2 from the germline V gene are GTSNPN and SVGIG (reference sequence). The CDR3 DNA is TGTGCTACTCGAACCACTAGCGGTCCCTACGAGCAGTACTTC. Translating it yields CATRTTSGPYEQYF.

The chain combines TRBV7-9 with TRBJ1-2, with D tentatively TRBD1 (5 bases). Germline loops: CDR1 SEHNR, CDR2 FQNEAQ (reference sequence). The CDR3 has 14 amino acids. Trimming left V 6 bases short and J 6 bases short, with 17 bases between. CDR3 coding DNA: TGTGCCAGCAGACCTCAGGGTCCCCTGGATGGCTACACCTTC. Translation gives CASRPQGPLDGYTF.

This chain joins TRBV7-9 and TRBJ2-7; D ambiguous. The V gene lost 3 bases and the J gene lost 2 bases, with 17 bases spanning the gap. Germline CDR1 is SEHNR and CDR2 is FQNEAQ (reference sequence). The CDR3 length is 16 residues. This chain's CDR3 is CASSFSSRARTYEQYF. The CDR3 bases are TGTGCCAGCAGCTTTTCGTCTCGGGCCAGGACCTACGAGCAGTACTTC. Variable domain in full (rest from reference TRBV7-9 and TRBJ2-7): DTGVSQNPRHKITKRGQNVTFRCDPISEHNRLYWYRQTLGQGPEFLTYFQNEAQLEKSRLLSDRFSAERPKGSFSTLEIQRTEQGDSAMYLCASSFSSRARTYEQYFGPGTRLTVT.

CDR3 bases: TGTGCCAGCAGGCGACAGCTGAACACTGAAGCTTTCTTT. This codes for CASRRQLNTEAFF. The chain recombines TRBV7-8 with TRBJ1-1; a weak D match, TRBD1 (5 bases). The CDR3 runs to 13 residues. Per germline, CDR1 SGHVS and CDR2 FQNEAQ. Trimming pared 6 bases from V and 0 bases from J, leaving 8 bases between.

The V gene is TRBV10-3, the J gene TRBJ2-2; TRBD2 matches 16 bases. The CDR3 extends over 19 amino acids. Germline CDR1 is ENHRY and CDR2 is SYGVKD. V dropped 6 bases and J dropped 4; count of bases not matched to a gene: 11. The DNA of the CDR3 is TGTGCCATCAGGGACGGGACTAGCGGGAGGGCCGAACTCACCGGGGAGCTGTTTTTT. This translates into CAIRDGTSGRAELTGELFF.

The CDR3 spells CASKRTGPVPGELFF. CDR3 sequence (DNA): TGTGCCAGTAAAAGGACAGGGCCGGTCCCCGGGGAGCTGTTTTTT. This sequence joins TRBV19 and TRBJ2-2; 8 bases map to TRBD1. Germline-derived CDR1 and CDR2 are LNHDA and SQIVND (reference sequence). This CDR3 has 15 amino acids. V dropped 7 bases and J dropped 6; count of bases not matched to a gene: 10.

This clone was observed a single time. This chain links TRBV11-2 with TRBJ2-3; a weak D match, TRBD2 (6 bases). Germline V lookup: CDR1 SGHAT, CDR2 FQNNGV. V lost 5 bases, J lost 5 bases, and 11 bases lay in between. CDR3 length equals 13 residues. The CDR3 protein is CASSGRGRDTQYF. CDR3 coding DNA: TGTGCCAGCAGCGGTCGGGGGAGAGATACGCAGTATTTT.

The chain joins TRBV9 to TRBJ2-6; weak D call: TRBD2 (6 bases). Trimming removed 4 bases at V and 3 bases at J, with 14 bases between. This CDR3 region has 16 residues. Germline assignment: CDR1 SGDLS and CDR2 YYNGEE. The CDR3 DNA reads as TGTGCCAGCAGCTCAACCGCGGGGCTTGGGGCCAACGTCCTGACTTTC. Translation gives CASSSTAGLGANVLTF.

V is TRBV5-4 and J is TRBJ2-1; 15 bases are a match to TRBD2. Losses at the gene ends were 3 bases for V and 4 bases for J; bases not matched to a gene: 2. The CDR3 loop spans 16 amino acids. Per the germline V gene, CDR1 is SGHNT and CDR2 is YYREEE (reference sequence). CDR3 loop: CASSSGTSGGYNEQFF. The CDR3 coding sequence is TGTGCCAGCAGCTCTGGGACTAGCGGGGGGTACAATGAGCAGTTCTTC.

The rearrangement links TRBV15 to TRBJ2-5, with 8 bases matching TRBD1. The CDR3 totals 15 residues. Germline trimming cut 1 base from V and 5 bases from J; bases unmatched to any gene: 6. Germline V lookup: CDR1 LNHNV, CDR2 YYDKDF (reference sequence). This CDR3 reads CATSRAPGGEETQYF. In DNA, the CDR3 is TGTGCCACCAGCAGAGCTCCAGGGGGCGAGGAGACCCAGTACTTC.

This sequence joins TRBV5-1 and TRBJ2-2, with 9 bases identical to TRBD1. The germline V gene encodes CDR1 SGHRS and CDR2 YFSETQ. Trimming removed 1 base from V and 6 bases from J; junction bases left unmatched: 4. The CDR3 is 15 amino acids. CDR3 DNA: TGCGCCAGCAGCTTGTACGACAGGGGGGCCGGGGAGCTGTTTTTT. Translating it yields CASSLYDRGAGELFF. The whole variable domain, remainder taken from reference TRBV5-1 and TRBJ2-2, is KAGVTQTPRYLIKTRGQQVTLSCSPISGHRSVSWYQQTPGQGLQFLFEYFSETQRNKGNFPGRFSGRQFSNSRSEMNVSTLELGDSALYLCASSLYDRGAGELFFGEGSRLTVL.

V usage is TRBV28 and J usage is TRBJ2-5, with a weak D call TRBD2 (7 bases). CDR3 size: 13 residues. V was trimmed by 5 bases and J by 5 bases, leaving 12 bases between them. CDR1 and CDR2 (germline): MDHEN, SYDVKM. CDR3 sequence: CASSMGGGETQYF. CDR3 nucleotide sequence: TGTGCCAGCAGTATGGGAGGGGGTGAGACCCAGTACTTC.